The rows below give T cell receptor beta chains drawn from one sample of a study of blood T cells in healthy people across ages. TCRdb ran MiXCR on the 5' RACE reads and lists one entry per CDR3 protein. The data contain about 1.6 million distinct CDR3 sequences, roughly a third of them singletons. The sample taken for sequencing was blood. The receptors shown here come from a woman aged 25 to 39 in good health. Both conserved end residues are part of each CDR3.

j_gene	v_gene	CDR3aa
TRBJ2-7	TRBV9	CASSVSAGRAYEQYF
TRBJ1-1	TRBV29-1	CSVGSWVGNTEAFF
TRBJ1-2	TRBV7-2	CASSPLERNYGYTF
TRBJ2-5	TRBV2	CASSESGSTKTQYF
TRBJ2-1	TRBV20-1	CSARDLSGGSYNEQFF
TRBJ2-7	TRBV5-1	CASSPGTSGSLNEQYF
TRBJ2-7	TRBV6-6	CASSPTLGRDRGEQYF
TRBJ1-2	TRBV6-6	CASSDGQYGYTF
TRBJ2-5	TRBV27	CASSQPPKETQYF
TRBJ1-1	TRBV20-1	CSAPRTGVNTEAFF
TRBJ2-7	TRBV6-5	CASSYYWGDEQYF
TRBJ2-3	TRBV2	CASREGDNTDTQYF
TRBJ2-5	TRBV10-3	CAIGPTSGGAETQYF
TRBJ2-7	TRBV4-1	CASSPVGLASYEQYF
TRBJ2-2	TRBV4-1	CASSQGYGLAVSGELFF
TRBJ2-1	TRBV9	CASSVGDEYNEQFF
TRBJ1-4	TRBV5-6	CASSLVRTGEEKLFF
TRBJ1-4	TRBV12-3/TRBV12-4	CASSQMANEKLFF
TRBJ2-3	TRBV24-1	CATSDVNFGGPQGTDTQYF
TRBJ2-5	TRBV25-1	CASGTSGGETQYF